Following are 26 T cell receptor beta chains from one sample sequenced in a study of monozygotic twins with inflammatory bowel disease. From its re-call of the 5' RACE reads, TCRdb lists each CDR3 protein once, without DNA. The sample table includes some 83,000 distinct CDR3 sequences. The sample was blood. These TCRs come from a human donor with ulcerative colitis or Crohn's disease, or a healthy co-twin of an affected twin (not recorded which).

This clonotype registers medium-sized by frequency. The chain links TRBV10-3 to TRBJ1-2; the D call from TCRdb, TRBD1, cannot be confirmed without DNA. The germline V gene has CDR1 ENHRY and CDR2 SYGVKD. CDR3 length: 13 amino acids. CDR3 sequence reads: CATQADNHYGYTF.

The genes are TRBV5-1 and TRBJ2-5; the TCRdb call, TRBD2, lacks DNA for checking. Germline lookup yields CDR1 SGHRS and CDR2 YFSETQ. CDR3 length: 17 residues. The CDR3 sequence is CASSLGLAGANQETQYF. Full variable domain (rest looked up from reference TRBV5-1 and TRBJ2-5): KAGVTQTPRYLIKTRGQQVTLSCSPISGHRSVSWYQQTPGQGLQFLFEYFSETQRNKGNFPGRFSGRQFSNSRSEMNVSTLELGDSALYLCASSLGLAGANQETQYFGPGTRLLVL.

The V gene is TRBV19, the J gene TRBJ1-1. CDR1 LNHDA and CDR2 SQIVND come from the germline V gene (reference sequence). The CDR3 spans 15 residues. This CDR3 reads CASSIGRTLNTEAFF.

V is TRBV6-1 and J is TRBJ2-7; TCRdb picks TRBD1, but there is no DNA to check that call. Per the germline V gene, CDR1 is MNHNS and CDR2 is SASEGT. This CDR3 has 16 residues. This chain's CDR3 is CASSPDPSGLSYEQYF.

The chain uses TRBV25-1 and TRBJ2-7. The length of the CDR3 is 14 residues. Germline V gene sequence: CDR1 MGHDK, CDR2 SYGVNS. The CDR3 is CASSEVGTRYEQYF.

The J gene is TRBJ1-5, the V gene TRBV7-6. Germline values: CDR1 SGHVS, CDR2 FNYEAQ. The CDR3 runs to 15 residues. The CDR3 here is CASSLASGLNQPQHF.

The chain joins TRBV2 to TRBJ2-7; TCRdb reports TRBD1, a call that lacks DNA to check it against. The germline V gene has CDR1 SNHLY and CDR2 FYNNEI. This CDR3 has 15 residues. CDR3 loop: CASSLRGTGGYEQYF.

The V gene is TRBV19, the J gene TRBJ1-2; TCRdb's D call of TRBD1 is untestable without DNA. CDR3 length: 14 amino acids. Germline CDR1 is LNHDA and CDR2 is SQIVND (reference sequence). The CDR3 spells CASSTTGVKDGYTF.

The V call is TRBV6-1, the J call TRBJ2-2; TCRdb outputs TRBD1, but without DNA this stays unchecked. CDR1 and CDR2 (germline): MNHNS, SASEGT. The CDR3 extends over 16 amino acids. This CDR3 is CASRPTGVGYTGELFF.

The rearrangement joins TRBV9 to TRBJ1-2; TCRdb designates TRBD1, a call that cannot be tested without DNA. There are 13 residues in the CDR3. In germline, CDR1 is SGDLS, CDR2 YYNGEE. The CDR3 loop reads CASRRAGNYGYTF.

CDR3 amino acids: CASSLEGEAFF. This sequence joins TRBV5-1 and TRBJ1-1; checking the TCRdb D call of TRBD1 is not possible without DNA. The germline V gene encodes CDR1 SGHRS and CDR2 YFSETQ. CDR3 length: 11 amino acids.

The chain is built from TRBV20-1 and TRBJ2-3; TCRdb gives TRBD2 as the D gene, but with no DNA this cannot be confirmed. This CDR3 has 16 residues. In germline, CDR1 is DFQATT, CDR2 SNEGSKA (reference sequence). The CDR3: CSARGVWGLAVDTQYF.

The chain recombines TRBV12-3 or TRBV12-4 with TRBJ2-2; the TRBD1 assignment by TCRdb is unverifiable without DNA. The CDR3 sequence is 16 residues long. CDR3 loop: CASSFSLGQASGELFF.

This chain links TRBV7-6 with TRBJ2-2. This CDR3 has 14 amino acids. Germline CDR1 SGHVS, CDR2 FNYEAQ. CDR3 loop: CASSPRIATGELFF.

The chain has TRBV3-1 and TRBJ2-2; TCRdb calls TRBD1, which cannot be checked without DNA. The germline V gene encodes CDR1 LGHDT and CDR2 YNNKEL (reference sequence). CDR3 length equals 16 residues. CDR3 loop: CASSPAGGAGTGELFF.

The chain employs TRBV7-2 and TRBJ1-6; no DNA is available, so the TRBD1 call from TCRdb remains unchecked. From germline, CDR1 is SGHTA and CDR2 FQGNSA. The CDR3 is 15 amino acids. CDR3 sequence reads: CASSLVGQEGSPLHF.

V usage is TRBV6-2 or TRBV6-3 and J usage is TRBJ2-7; the TRBD2 assignment by TCRdb is unverifiable without DNA. Germline V CDR1 and CDR2: MNHEY, SVGEGT. The CDR3 covers 15 residues. The CDR3 loop reads CASSNLSGGSYEQYF.

The rearrangement uses TRBV5-4 and TRBJ2-3. This CDR3 spans 15 amino acids. Germline V lookup: CDR1 SGHNT, CDR2 YYREEE (reference sequence). CDR3 protein: CASSVGRGGTDTQYF.

V and J are TRBV20-1 and TRBJ2-2. The germline V gene has CDR1 DFQATT and CDR2 SNEGSKA (reference sequence). This CDR3 contains 12 residues. The CDR3 protein is CSARVPTGELFF.

This rearrangement joins TRBV19 to TRBJ1-1. The CDR3 extends over 16 amino acids. Germline V gives CDR1 LNHDA, CDR2 SQIVND (reference sequence). The CDR3 loop reads CASSINGWQRNTEAFF.

V is TRBV7-8 and J is TRBJ2-5; TCRdb reports TRBD1, a call that lacks DNA to check it against. CDR3 length equals 15 residues. Germline V gene sequence: CDR1 SGHVS, CDR2 FQNEAQ. This chain's CDR3 is CASSSLMGAQETQYF.

The V and J genes are TRBV6-5 and TRBJ2-2. Germline loops: CDR1 MNHEY, CDR2 SVGAGI. CDR3 size: 14 residues. CDR3 sequence: CASSYGPNTGELFF.

The V call is TRBV20-1, the J call TRBJ2-7; TCRdb gives TRBD1 as the D gene, but with no DNA this cannot be confirmed. Germline V gene data show CDR1 as DFQATT and CDR2 as SNEGSKA (reference sequence). The CDR3 is 13 amino acids. The CDR3 loop reads CSAIRTEDYEQYF.

V usage is TRBV20-1 and J usage is TRBJ2-7; checking the TCRdb D call of TRBD1 is not possible without DNA. There are 15 residues in the CDR3. Per germline, CDR1 DFQATT and CDR2 SNEGSKA (reference sequence). The CDR3 reads CSARERDSGTYEQYF.

The chain has TRBV5-1 and TRBJ1-4; there is no DNA to check the TCRdb D call of TRBD1. Germline assignment: CDR1 SGHRS and CDR2 YFSETQ. CDR3 length: 13 amino acids. The CDR3 region is CASSLPGREKLFF.

The chain uses TRBV7-9 and TRBJ2-1; the D call from TCRdb, TRBD1, cannot be confirmed without DNA. CDR1 and CDR2 (germline): SEHNR, FQNEAQ (reference sequence). This CDR3 contains 14 residues. CDR3 in amino acids: CASSSRTGDNEQFF.